This is a list of T cell receptor beta chains from one sample in a study of blood T cell repertoires in COVID-19. Sequenced by immunoSEQ multiplex PCR; TCRdb stores in-frame clones only, minus some. This sample has 110,000 or so clones, with 75% to 90% found just once. Sequenced sample: peripheral blood. The source of these receptors is a human donor in a cohort sampled during active COVID-19. Both conserved end residues are part of each CDR3. Fields, in order: D gene, V gene, clone size, J gene, CDR3 DNA, CDR3 protein. D genes are given only for firm matches. Rows may omit the clone size; those that give it use once, few, many or a size class.

D gene: TRBD1
V gene: TRBV6-2/TRBV6-3
clone size: .
J gene: TRBJ2-1
CDR3 DNA: TGTGCCAGCAGTTACTTGCTCGGGACAGGGGGACACAATGAGCAGTTCTTC
CDR3 protein: CASSYLLGTGGHNEQFF

D gene: TRBD1
V gene: TRBV7-3
clone size: .
J gene: TRBJ2-7
CDR3 DNA: TGTGCCAGCAGCTTAACTTCCGGGACAGATTACGAGCAGTACTTC
CDR3 protein: CASSLTSGTDYEQYF

D gene: TRBD2
V gene: TRBV28
clone size: .
J gene: TRBJ2-1
CDR3 DNA: TGTGCCAGCAGTCGGCGGACTAGGTCCCACAATGAGCAGTTCTTC
CDR3 protein: CASSRRTRSHNEQFF

D gene: TRBD1
V gene: TRBV19
clone size: .
J gene: TRBJ2-7
CDR3 DNA: TGTGCCAGTAGCCGGGACAGGGCCTACGAGCAGTACTTC
CDR3 protein: CASSRDRAYEQYF

D gene: TRBD1
V gene: TRBV2
clone size: .
J gene: TRBJ1-1
CDR3 DNA: TGTGCCAGCCGGAGTGACAGGGAGTCCACTGAAGCTTTCTTT
CDR3 protein: CASRSDRESTEAFF

D gene: TRBD1
V gene: TRBV5-1
clone size: .
J gene: TRBJ1-2
CDR3 DNA: TGCGCCAGCAGCTTGGCAGACAGGGTAGATGGCTACACCTTC
CDR3 protein: CASSLADRVDGYTF

D gene: TRBD1
V gene: TRBV19
clone size: .
J gene: TRBJ2-7
CDR3 DNA: TGTGCCAGTAGGGGGAACGGACAGGGAGCCTACGAGCAGTACTTC
CDR3 protein: CASRGNGQGAYEQYF

D gene: .
V gene: TRBV2
clone size: .
J gene: TRBJ2-7
CDR3 DNA: TGTGCCAGCAGGGAGGGGTTTGGGGGCTACGAGCAGTACTTC
CDR3 protein: CASREGFGGYEQYF

D gene: TRBD1
V gene: TRBV28
clone size: .
J gene: TRBJ1-3
CDR3 DNA: TGTGCCAGCAGTCTCCGACAGGGCGGAAACACCATATATTTT
CDR3 protein: CASSLRQGGNTIYF

D gene: TRBD1
V gene: TRBV9
clone size: .
J gene: TRBJ1-1
CDR3 DNA: TGTGCCAGCAGCGCAACCGGGACAGGACCGAACACTGAAGCTTTCTTT
CDR3 protein: CASSATGTGPNTEAFF

D gene: .
V gene: TRBV5-1
clone size: .
J gene: TRBJ1-1
CDR3 DNA: TGCGCCAGCAGCGGACGACAGGTGAAAGGCGCTGAAGCTTTCTTT
CDR3 protein: CASSGRQVKGAEAFF

D gene: .
V gene: TRBV7-2
clone size: .
J gene: TRBJ1-2
CDR3 DNA: TGTGCCAGCAGCTTAGAGTTTTCCAGTTATGGCTACACCTTC
CDR3 protein: CASSLEFSSYGYTF

D gene: TRBD1
V gene: TRBV11-3
clone size: .
J gene: TRBJ1-5
CDR3 DNA: TGTGCCAGCTCTACGGGACAGGGGGACAATCAGCCCCAGCATTTT
CDR3 protein: CASSTGQGDNQPQHF

D gene: TRBD2
V gene: TRBV7-8
clone size: .
J gene: TRBJ2-3
CDR3 DNA: TGTGCCAGCAGACCACCTAGCGGGAGTTCGGATACGCAGTATTTT
CDR3 protein: CASRPPSGSSDTQYF

D gene: .
V gene: TRBV27
clone size: .
J gene: TRBJ2-1
CDR3 DNA: TGTGCCAGCAGTTTCATCTGGACAGCCTACAATGAGCAGTTCTTC
CDR3 protein: CASSFIWTAYNEQFF

D gene: .
V gene: TRBV6-5
clone size: .
J gene: TRBJ2-7
CDR3 DNA: TGTGCCAGCAGTCTCCGGACGGGAACCTACGAGCAGTACTTC
CDR3 protein: CASSLRTGTYEQYF

D gene: .
V gene: TRBV12-3/TRBV12-4
clone size: .
J gene: TRBJ1-1
CDR3 DNA: TGTGCCAGCAGTTTAACACAGAACACTGAAGCTTTCTTT
CDR3 protein: CASSLTQNTEAFF

D gene: .
V gene: TRBV5-1
clone size: .
J gene: TRBJ1-5
CDR3 DNA: TGCGCCAGCAGCTTGGATCCCAGGGTCGATAGCAATCAGCCCCAGCATTTT
CDR3 protein: CASSLDPRVDSNQPQHF

D gene: .
V gene: TRBV6-5
clone size: .
J gene: TRBJ2-5
CDR3 DNA: TGTGCCAGCGGGGGGACGCCCCAAGAGACCCAGTACTTC
CDR3 protein: CASGGTPQETQYF

D gene: TRBD2
V gene: TRBV10-2
clone size: .
J gene: TRBJ2-4
CDR3 DNA: TGCGCCAGCAGCGGGACTAGCGGGAGGGCCGCTCAGTACTTC
CDR3 protein: CASSGTSGRAAQYF

D gene: TRBD2
V gene: TRBV14
clone size: once
J gene: TRBJ2-1
CDR3 DNA: TGTGCCAGCAGTCGGACTAGCGGTTACAATGAGCAGTTCTTC
CDR3 protein: CASSRTSGYNEQFF

D gene: .
V gene: TRBV18
clone size: few
J gene: TRBJ1-2
CDR3 DNA: TGTGCCAGCTCACCGCGGGGGCATGGCTACACCTTC
CDR3 protein: CASSPRGHGYTF